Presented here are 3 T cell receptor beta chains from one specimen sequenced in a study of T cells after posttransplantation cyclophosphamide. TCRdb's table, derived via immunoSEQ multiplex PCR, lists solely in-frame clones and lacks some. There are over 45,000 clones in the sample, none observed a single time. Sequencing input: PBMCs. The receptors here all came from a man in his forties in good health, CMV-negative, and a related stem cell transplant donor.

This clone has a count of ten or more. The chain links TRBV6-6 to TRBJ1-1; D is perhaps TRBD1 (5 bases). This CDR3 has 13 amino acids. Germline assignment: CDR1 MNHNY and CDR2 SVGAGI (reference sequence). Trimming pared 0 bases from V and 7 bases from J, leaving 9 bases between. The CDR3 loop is CASSYSGGIEAFF. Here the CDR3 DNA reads TGTGCCAGCAGTTACTCCGGGGGAATTGAAGCTTTCTTT.

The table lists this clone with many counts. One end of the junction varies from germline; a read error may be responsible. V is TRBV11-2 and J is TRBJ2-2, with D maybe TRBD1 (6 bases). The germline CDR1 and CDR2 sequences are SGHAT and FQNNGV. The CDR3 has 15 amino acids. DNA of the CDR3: TGTGCCAGCAGCTTAGATCTATGGGACACCGGTGAGCTGTTTTTT. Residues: CASSLDLWDTGELFF.

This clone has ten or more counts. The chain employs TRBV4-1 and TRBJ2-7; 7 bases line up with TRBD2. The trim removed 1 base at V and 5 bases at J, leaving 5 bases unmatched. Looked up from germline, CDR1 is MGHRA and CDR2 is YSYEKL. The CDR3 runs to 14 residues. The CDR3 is CASSQGGGADEQYF. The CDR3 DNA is TGCGCCAGCAGCCAAGGGGGAGGGGCTGACGAGCAGTACTTC.